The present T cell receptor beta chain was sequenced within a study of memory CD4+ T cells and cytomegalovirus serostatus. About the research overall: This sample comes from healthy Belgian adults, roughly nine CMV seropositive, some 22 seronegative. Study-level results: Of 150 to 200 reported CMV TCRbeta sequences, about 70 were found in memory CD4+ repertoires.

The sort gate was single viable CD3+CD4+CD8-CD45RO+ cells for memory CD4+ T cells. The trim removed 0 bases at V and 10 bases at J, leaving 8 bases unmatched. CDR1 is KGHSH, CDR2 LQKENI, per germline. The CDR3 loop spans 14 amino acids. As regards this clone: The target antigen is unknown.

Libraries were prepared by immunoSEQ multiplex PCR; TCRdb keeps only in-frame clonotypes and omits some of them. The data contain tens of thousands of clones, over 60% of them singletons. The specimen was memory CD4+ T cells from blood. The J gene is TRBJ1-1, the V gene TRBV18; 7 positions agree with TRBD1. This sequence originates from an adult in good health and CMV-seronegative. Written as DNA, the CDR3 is TGTGCCAGCTCACCACCAACTGGGACAGCGCGAGCTTTCTTT. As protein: CASSPPTGTARAFF.